This passage covers 9 T cell receptor beta chains from one sample sequenced in a study of blood T cell repertoires in COVID-19. Generated by immunoSEQ multiplex PCR, the TCRdb table keeps only in-frame clones and is missing some. Here the sample spans roughly 300,000 clones, around 83% being singletons. Material for sequencing was peripheral blood. These receptors all come from a woman between 45 and 65 years old with acute or convalescent COVID-19.

This sequence joins TRBV9 and TRBJ1-4, with D tentatively TRBD1 (6 bases). Trimming stripped 4 bases from V and 0 bases from J, with 10 bases between. Germline V gene data show CDR1 as SGDLS and CDR2 as YYNGEE. The CDR3 covers 15 residues. The CDR3: CASSPRTATNEKLFF. In DNA form, the CDR3 reads TGTGCCAGCAGCCCTCGGACAGCAACTAATGAAAAACTGTTTTTT.

J is TRBJ2-5 and V is TRBV4-1, with 8 bases matching TRBD2. Germline V gene sequence: CDR1 MGHRA, CDR2 YSYEKL. The CDR3 spans 14 residues. Trimming at V came to 1 base and at J to 5 bases, leaving 3 bases not matched to a gene. This CDR3 is CASSQGSGVETQYF. The CDR3 nucleotides are TGCGCCAGCAGCCAAGGTAGCGGGGTTGAGACCCAGTACTTC.

This clone was counted only a few times. The rearrangement joins TRBV9 to TRBJ1-3, with a tentative D call TRBD1 (6 bases). V was trimmed by 0 bases and J by 6 bases, leaving 10 bases between them. The CDR3 runs 14 residues. Germline V gives CDR1 SGDLS, CDR2 YYNGEE. The CDR3 DNA follows: TGTGCCAGCAGCGTAGGCGGACAGACAAACACCATATATTTT. Translation gives CASSVGGQTNTIYF.

V and J are TRBV27 and TRBJ1-2; D gene uncertain. V was clipped by 5 bases and J by 3 bases, with 13 bases between them. Per germline, CDR1 MNHEY and CDR2 SMNVEV (reference sequence). This CDR3 region has 14 residues. The chain's CDR3 is CASSATWADYGYTF. CDR3 bases: TGTGCCAGCAGTGCGACCTGGGCAGACTATGGCTACACCTTC.

This chain joins TRBV10-3 and TRBJ2-1, with 10 bases matching TRBD2. The CDR3 has 17 residues. The junction had 10 bases not matched to a gene; V was cut back by 7 bases and J by 1 base. CDR1 is ENHRY and CDR2 is SYGVKD in the germline V gene. CDR3 sequence: CAIKGLAAGGSYNEQFF. The CDR3 nucleotides read TGTGCCATCAAGGGACTAGCAGCGGGGGGGTCCTACAATGAGCAGTTCTTC.

The CDR3 protein is CASRRTDDETQYF. DNA of the CDR3: TGTGCCAGCAGACGGACAGATGACGAGACCCAGTACTTC. The V call is TRBV12-3 or TRBV12-4, the J call TRBJ2-5; D possibly corresponds to TRBD1 (6 bases). The CDR3 totals 13 residues. V lost 6 bases to trimming and J lost 5 bases, with 13 bases between them.

The chain uses TRBV6-5 and TRBJ2-5; 9 positions match TRBD1. The junction had 4 bases not matched to a gene; V was cut back by 6 bases and J by 2 bases. This CDR3 spans 14 amino acids. Per germline, CDR1 MNHEY and CDR2 SVGAGI. CDR3 coding DNA: TGTGCCAGCAGGACAGGGGGACTTCAAGAGACCCAGTACTTC. It is translated as CASRTGGLQETQYF.

With respect to this clone: Other DNA sequences from this sample encode an identical CDR3 as well. V gene TRBV5-1 combines with J gene TRBJ2-2, with unresolved D. This CDR3 spans 14 amino acids. V gave up 0 bases and J gave up 5 bases, with 8 bases separating them. The germline V gene has CDR1 SGHRS and CDR2 YFSETQ. The CDR3 reads CASSLGAGTGELFF. DNA of the CDR3: TGCGCCAGCAGCTTGGGGGCAGGAACCGGGGAGCTGTTTTTT.

The chain uses TRBV6-6 and TRBJ2-7; D not resolved. CDR1 and CDR2 from the germline V gene are MNHNY and SVGAGI (reference sequence). This CDR3 spans 13 amino acids. Between the trimmed V and J ends, which lost 2 bases and 3 bases, there was a span of 8 bases. CDR3 in amino acids: CASSYATRYEQYV. CDR3 DNA: TGTGCCAGCAGTTACGCGACACGCTACGAGCAGTACGTC.